The sequence of this T cell receptor beta chain was determined in a study of T cell changes during pregnancy in multiple sclerosis. Sequencing was performed with immunoSEQ multiplex PCR; in TCRdb, only in-frame clones are kept and a portion is missing. Among about 40,000 clones listed, about 92% were seen once. Germline CDR1 reads KGHSH; CDR2 reads LQKENI. Trimming took off 6 bases at V and 5 bases at J, with 19 bases between the two ends. The CDR3 covers 15 residues. The TCR sequence derives from a female donor with multiple sclerosis, enrolled in a pregnancy study. The sequencing here drew on peripheral blood, taken before pregnancy. This chain links TRBV18 with TRBJ2-5, with D tentatively TRBD2 (5 bases). The CDR3 region is CASSPPNEGGETQYF. In DNA form, the CDR3 reads TGTGCCAGCTCCCCCCCAAATGAGGGCGGGGAGACCCAGTACTTC.